Given below is one TCR beta chain in context. Its cognate antigen is unknown. Compared with germline, one end of the junction differs, possibly owing to a read error. Germline V lookup: CDR1 SGHKS, CDR2 YYEKEE (reference sequence). CDR3 length equals 17 residues. Constant-region priming of around 530 ng total RNA yielded TCR beta cDNA. Three nested multiplex PCR rounds, a slightly modified ARM-PCR, produced the libraries for TCR beta. Rounds one and two of PCR, each of roughly 11 cycles, were primed with TRBV1-TRBV30 forward primers and a C-beta reverse primer. Via MiXCR, TCRdb re-called the multiplex PCR reads, giving one row per CDR3 protein. Here the sample spans roughly 30,000 distinct CDR3 sequences, around two thirds being singletons. These data originate in a study of tumor-infiltrating lymphocytes in primary liver carcinoma. Whole-study results and caveats: Compared with blood, tumor repertoires held significantly more in their top 250 clones. Lesser overlap characterized tumor-adjacent and tumor-blood pairs relative to tumor region pairs.

Co-extraction of RNA and DNA was performed on about 19-30 mg of unsorted bulk tissue. The rearrangement links TRBV5-5 to TRBJ2-3, with no clear D. The sequenced material came from liver tumor tissue from sampling region 3. Regarding subset: tumor region T3, left-lateral pole. The sequence came from a woman aged 30 to 39 with primary liver carcinoma and hepatitis B virus infection. The CDR3 DNA sequence: TGTGCCAGCAGCTTGAGTGTTGGTGGGCCCCTTTCAGATACGCACTATTTT. Translating gives CASSLSVGGPLSDTHYF.